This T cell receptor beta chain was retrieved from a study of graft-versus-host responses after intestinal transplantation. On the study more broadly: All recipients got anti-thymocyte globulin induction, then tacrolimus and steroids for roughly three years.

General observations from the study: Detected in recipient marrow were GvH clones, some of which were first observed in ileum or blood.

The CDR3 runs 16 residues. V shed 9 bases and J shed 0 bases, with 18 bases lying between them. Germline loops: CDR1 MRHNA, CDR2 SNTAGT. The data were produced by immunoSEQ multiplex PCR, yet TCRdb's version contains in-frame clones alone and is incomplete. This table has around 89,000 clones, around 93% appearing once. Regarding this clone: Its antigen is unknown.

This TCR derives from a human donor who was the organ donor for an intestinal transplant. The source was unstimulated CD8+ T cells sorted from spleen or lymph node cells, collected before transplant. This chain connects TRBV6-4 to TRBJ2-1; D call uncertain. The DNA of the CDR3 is TGTGCCAGACCCGAACCCCTCCGGAGCTCCTACAATGAGCAGTTCTTC. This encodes CARPEPLRSSYNEQFF.